Below are 20 T cell receptor beta chains sequenced from a single sample in a study of blood T cells in healthy people across ages. Combining a sample-barcoded 5' primer with a J-beta primer mix, a second PCR ran for about 7 to 11 cycles. From the 5' RACE reads, TCRdb called clonotypes with MiXCR, one entry per CDR3 protein. The sample consists of approximately 770,000 distinct CDR3 sequences, 58% of them appearing once. The sequencing input was blood. The receptors shown here come from a young man in good health.

This clonotype was found once. This chain joins TRBV6-5 and TRBJ1-2; the D gene is possibly TRBD1 (5 bases). There are 15 residues in the CDR3. Germline-derived CDR1 and CDR2 are MNHEY and SVGAGI. Trimming cost V 5 bases and J 4 bases, with 17 bases left between them. The CDR3: CASSPRDLSSYGYTF. Here the CDR3 DNA reads TGTGCCAGCAGTCCCCGGGACCTATCTAGCTATGGCTACACCTTC.

V and J are TRBV29-1 and TRBJ2-4, with TRBD1 matching 9 bases. The DNA end is more similar to TRBJ2-7, so the J call may be wrong. Looked up from germline, CDR1 is SQVTM and CDR2 is ANQGSEA. The CDR3 runs to 14 residues. CDR3 in DNA: TGCAGCGGATCCACCGGGACAGGGTGGTACGAGCAGTACTTC. It encodes CSGSTGTGWYEQYF.

This clonotype came up a few times. V is TRBV6-5 and J is TRBJ2-7, with 8 nucleotides matching TRBD1. The J call may be incorrect, as the DNA end agrees better with TRBJ2-5. This CDR3 comprises 15 residues. The germline CDR1 and CDR2 sequences are MNHEY and SVGAGI. CDR3 sequence (DNA): TGTGCCAGCAGCCCTCAGACAGGGGACAGGGAGACCCAGTACTTC. Protein sequence: CASSPQTGDRETQYF.

The genes are TRBV28 and TRBJ1-2; possibly TRBD1 for D (5 bases). V was trimmed by 2 bases and J by 4 bases, leaving 14 bases between them. The CDR3 has 15 amino acids. The germline V gene has CDR1 MDHEN and CDR2 SYDVKM. CDR3 bases: TGTGCCAGCAGTTTAGCCGCCCAGGGCAGCTATGGCTACACCTTC. Protein: CASSLAAQGSYGYTF.

This clonotype appeared a few times. The V gene is TRBV27, the J gene TRBJ2-5; the D gene is possibly TRBD2 (6 bases). The closer fit of TRBJ2-7 to the DNA end suggests the J call may be wrong. CDR3 length: 14 amino acids. Looked up from germline, CDR1 is MNHEY and CDR2 is SMNVEV (reference sequence). The CDR3 DNA reads as TGTGCCAGCAGTCTTACAGCGGGCCCTTACGAGCAGTACTTC. As protein: CASSLTAGPYEQYF.

This clonotype was counted a few times. This chain uses TRBV12-3 or TRBV12-4 with TRBJ2-7, with TRBD2 matching over 8 bases. This CDR3 is built from 14 residues. After removal of 3 bases from V and 7 bases from J, the junction contained 8 bases not matched to a gene. CDR3 sequence: CASSFSGRGYEQYF. CDR3 in DNA: TGTGCCAGCAGTTTCAGCGGGAGAGGGTATGAGCAGTACTTC.

The rearrangement uses TRBV4-2 and TRBJ2-3; TRBD1 is a possible D gene (5 bases). The V end lost 1 base, the J end lost 0 bases, and 11 bases lay between the germline ends. Germline lookup yields CDR1 LGHNA and CDR2 YNFKEQ. This CDR3 is built from 16 residues. CDR3 coding DNA: TGTGCCAGCAGCCAAGGACCCGACAGAAGCACAGATACGCAGTATTTT. This encodes CASSQGPDRSTDTQYF.

This sequence joins TRBV2 and TRBJ2-5, with TRBD2 as a possible D gene (5 bases). Deletions cut 6 bases from V and 5 bases from J, with 16 bases between. This CDR3 contains 14 residues. Germline values: CDR1 SNHLY, CDR2 FYNNEI. The CDR3 nucleotides are TGTGCCAGCAGCCTAGCTCGGATTACGGAGACCCAGTACTTC. Translated, it gives CASSLARITETQYF.

This sequence joins TRBV12-3 or TRBV12-4 and TRBJ1-1; D is perhaps TRBD1 (5 bases). The germline V and J ends were trimmed by 5 bases and 10 bases, with 14 bases remaining between them. There are 12 residues in the CDR3. The CDR3 coding sequence is TGTGCCAGCAGTCCAACGCAGGGTGTAGCTTTCTTT. It translates to CASSPTQGVAFF.

This clonotype appeared once. The genes are TRBV5-1 and TRBJ2-1; maybe TRBD2 (6 bases). Trimming pared 2 bases from V and 5 bases from J, leaving 11 bases between. This CDR3 has 14 amino acids. Germline-derived CDR1 and CDR2 are SGHRS and YFSETQ. Written as DNA, the CDR3 is TGCGCCAGCAGCTTTGGTAGCGGACACAATGAGCAGTTCTTC. Amino acids: CASSFGSGHNEQFF.

V is TRBV7-2 and J is TRBJ2-5; TRBD1 agrees at 7 bases. Germline CDR1 is SGHTA and CDR2 is FQGNSA. The CDR3 extends over 16 amino acids. V shed 3 bases, J shed 2 bases, and the junction held 9 bases outside the gene matches. CDR3 region: CASSFEPGQRQETQYF. As DNA, the CDR3 is TGTGCCAGCAGCTTTGAACCGGGACAGAGACAAGAGACCCAGTACTTC.

This clonotype was seen once. The CDR3 loop reads CASSIVRTRESPLHF. The CDR3 nucleotides are TGTGCCAGCAGCATTGTCCGTACAAGGGAATCACCCCTCCACTTT. V usage is TRBV7-9 and J usage is TRBJ1-6; D remains unclear. The germline V and J ends were trimmed by 5 bases and 10 bases, with 18 bases remaining between them. CDR3 length: 15 residues. In germline, CDR1 is SEHNR, CDR2 FQNEAQ (reference sequence).

The chain joins TRBV5-5 to TRBJ2-1; unclear D gene. The V end was cut by 0 bases, the J end by 4 bases, with 11 bases between. This CDR3 comprises 15 residues. CDR1 is SGHKS, CDR2 YYEKEE, per germline (reference sequence). The CDR3 protein is CASSLGGSVYNEQFF. DNA of the CDR3: TGTGCCAGCAGCTTGGGGGGTTCAGTTTACAATGAGCAGTTCTTC.

This chain joins TRBV18 and TRBJ2-5, with D possibly TRBD1 on 6 matching bases. Between the trimmed V and J ends, which lost 3 bases and 3 bases, there was a span of 8 bases. The CDR3 is made up of 13 amino acids. Germline V gene lookup returns CDR1 KGHSH and CDR2 LQKENI. The CDR3 DNA follows: TGTGCCAGCTCACCGAACAGGGAAGAGACCCAGTACTTC. Amino acid sequence: CASSPNREETQYF.

The rearrangement links TRBV6-7 to TRBJ2-3, with a possible D match to TRBD1 (6 bases). TRBV6-7 is placed among ORFs of uncertain function. V shed 7 bases and J shed 5 bases, with 19 bases lying between them. CDR3 length: 15 amino acids. CDR3 protein: CASTLTAEGGDTQYF. The DNA of the CDR3 is TGTGCCAGCACCCTAACCGCGGAAGGGGGAGATACGCAGTATTTT.

This rearrangement joins TRBV20-1 to TRBJ2-1; TRBD2 aligns across 7 bases. Per germline, CDR1 DFQATT and CDR2 SNEGSKA (reference sequence). This CDR3 is 17 amino acids long. The V segment lost 0 bases and the J segment 5 bases; nucleotides outside the gene matches: 13. The CDR3 DNA sequence: TGCAGTGCTAGAGATCTTTCCGGGGACTACCTTCACAATGAGCAGTTCTTC. It encodes CSARDLSGDYLHNEQFF.

The chain recombines TRBV20-1 with TRBJ1-2; D is possibly TRBD1 (6 bases). CDR3 length equals 13 residues. From germline, CDR1 is DFQATT and CDR2 SNEGSKA (reference sequence). Between the trimmed V and J ends, which lost 6 bases and 8 bases, there was a span of 19 bases. The DNA of the CDR3 is TGCAGTGCCGAACTGACAGGTCGGGGAGGCTACACCTTC. Protein product: CSAELTGRGGYTF.

The CDR3 DNA reads TGTGCCAGTAAGACAGGGAGGGGACTGGGTGAGCAGTTCTTC. Its protein product is CASKTGRGLGEQFF. The V and J genes are TRBV19 and TRBJ2-1, with D perhaps being TRBD1 or TRBD2 (7 bases each). The CDR3 length is 14 residues. Trimming removed 7 bases at V and 9 bases at J, with 19 bases between. Germline loops: CDR1 LNHDA, CDR2 SQIVND (reference sequence).

V and J are TRBV4-1 and TRBJ1-1; 11 bases agree with TRBD1. Germline-derived CDR1 and CDR2 are MGHRA and YSYEKL. The CDR3 loop spans 14 amino acids. V dropped 6 bases and J dropped 7; count of bases not matched to a gene: 7. CDR3 loop: CASRVSGTGGEAFF. DNA of the CDR3: TGCGCCAGCAGGGTCTCAGGGACAGGGGGTGAAGCTTTCTTT.

The chain combines TRBV7-3 with TRBJ2-3; D is ambiguous. This CDR3 spans 15 amino acids. Germline V gene data show CDR1 as SGHTA and CDR2 as FQGTGA. V was pared by 3 bases and J by 4 bases, with 14 bases between. The CDR3 sequence is CASSFGPPGADTQYF. CDR3 coding DNA: TGTGCCAGCAGCTTCGGCCCCCCGGGTGCAGATACGCAGTATTTT.